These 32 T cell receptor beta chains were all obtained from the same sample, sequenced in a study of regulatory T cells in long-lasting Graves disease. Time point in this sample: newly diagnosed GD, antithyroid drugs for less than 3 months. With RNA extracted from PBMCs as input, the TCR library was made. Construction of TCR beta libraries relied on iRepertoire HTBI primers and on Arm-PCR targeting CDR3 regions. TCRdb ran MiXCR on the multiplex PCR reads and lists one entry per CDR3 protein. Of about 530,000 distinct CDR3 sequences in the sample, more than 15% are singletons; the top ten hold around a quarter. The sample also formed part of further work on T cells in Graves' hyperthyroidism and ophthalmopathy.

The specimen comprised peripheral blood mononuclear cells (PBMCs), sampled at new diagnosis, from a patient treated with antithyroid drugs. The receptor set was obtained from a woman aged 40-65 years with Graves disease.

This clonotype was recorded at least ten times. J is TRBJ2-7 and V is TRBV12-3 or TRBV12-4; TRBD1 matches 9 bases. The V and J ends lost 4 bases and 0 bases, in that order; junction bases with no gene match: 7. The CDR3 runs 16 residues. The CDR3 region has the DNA TGTGCCAGCAGTTCGACCGGGACAGGGCGCTCCTACGAGCAGTACTTC. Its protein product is CASSSTGTGRSYEQYF.

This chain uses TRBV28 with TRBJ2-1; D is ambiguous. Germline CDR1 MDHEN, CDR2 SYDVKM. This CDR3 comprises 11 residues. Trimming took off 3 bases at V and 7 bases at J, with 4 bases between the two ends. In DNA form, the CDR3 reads TGTGCCAGCAGTTTTCCTAATGAGCAGTTCTTC. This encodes CASSFPNEQFF.

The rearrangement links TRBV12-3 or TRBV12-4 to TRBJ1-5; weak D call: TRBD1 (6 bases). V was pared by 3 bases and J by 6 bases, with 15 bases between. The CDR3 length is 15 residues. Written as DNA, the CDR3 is TGTGCCAGCAGTTTTTCGACAGGTCGGGGTCAGCCCCAGCATTTT. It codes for CASSFSTGRGQPQHF.

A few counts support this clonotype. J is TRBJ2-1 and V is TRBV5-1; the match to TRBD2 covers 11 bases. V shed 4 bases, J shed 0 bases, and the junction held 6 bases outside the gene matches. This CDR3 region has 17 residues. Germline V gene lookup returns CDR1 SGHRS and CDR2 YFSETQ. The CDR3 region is CASSKGLAASSYNEQFF. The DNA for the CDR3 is TGCGCCAGCAGCAAGGGACTAGCGGCAAGCTCCTACAATGAGCAGTTCTTC. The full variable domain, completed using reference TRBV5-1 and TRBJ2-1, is KAGVTQTPRYLIKTRGQQVTLSCSPISGHRSVSWYQQTPGQGLQFLFEYFSETQRNKGNFPGRFSGRQFSNSRSEMNVSTLELGDSALYLCASSKGLAASSYNEQFFGPGTRLTVL.

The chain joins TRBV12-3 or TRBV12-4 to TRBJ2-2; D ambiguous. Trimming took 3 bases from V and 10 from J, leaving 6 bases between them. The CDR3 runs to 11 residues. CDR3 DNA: TGTGCCAGCAGTTTGGCCGTGGAGCTGTTTTTT. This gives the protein CASSLAVELFF.

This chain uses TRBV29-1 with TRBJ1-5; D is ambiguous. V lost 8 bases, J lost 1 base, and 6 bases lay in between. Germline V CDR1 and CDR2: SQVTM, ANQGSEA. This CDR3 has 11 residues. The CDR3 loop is CSLGSNQPQHF. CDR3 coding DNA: TGCAGCTTGGGCAGCAATCAGCCCCAGCATTTT.

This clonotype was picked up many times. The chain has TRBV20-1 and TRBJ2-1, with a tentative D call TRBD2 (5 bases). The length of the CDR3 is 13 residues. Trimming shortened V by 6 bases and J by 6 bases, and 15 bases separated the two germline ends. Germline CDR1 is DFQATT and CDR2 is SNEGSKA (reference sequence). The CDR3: CSAYGRGLNEQFF. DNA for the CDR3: TGCAGTGCATATGGGCGAGGGCTCAATGAGCAGTTCTTC.

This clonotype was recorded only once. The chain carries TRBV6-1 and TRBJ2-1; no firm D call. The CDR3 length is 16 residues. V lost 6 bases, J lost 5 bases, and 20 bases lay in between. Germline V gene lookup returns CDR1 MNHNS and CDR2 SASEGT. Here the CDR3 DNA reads TGTGCCAGCAGCAGCCGACTGACGATATATAACAATGAGCAGTTCTTC. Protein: CASSSRLTIYNNEQFF.

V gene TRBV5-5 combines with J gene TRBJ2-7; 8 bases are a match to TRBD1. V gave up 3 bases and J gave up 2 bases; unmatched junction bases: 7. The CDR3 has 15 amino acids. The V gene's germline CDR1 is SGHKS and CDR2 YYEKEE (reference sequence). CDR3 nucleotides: TGTGCCAGCAGCTCTGACAGGGGCGAGGCCTACGAGCAGTACTTC. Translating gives CASSSDRGEAYEQYF.

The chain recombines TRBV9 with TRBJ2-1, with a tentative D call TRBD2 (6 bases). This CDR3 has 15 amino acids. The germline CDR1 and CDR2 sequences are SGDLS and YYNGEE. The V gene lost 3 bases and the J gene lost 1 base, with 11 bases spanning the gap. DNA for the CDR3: TGTGCCAGCAGCGACCCGGGGGAGTCCTACAATGAGCAGTTCTTC. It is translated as CASSDPGESYNEQFF.

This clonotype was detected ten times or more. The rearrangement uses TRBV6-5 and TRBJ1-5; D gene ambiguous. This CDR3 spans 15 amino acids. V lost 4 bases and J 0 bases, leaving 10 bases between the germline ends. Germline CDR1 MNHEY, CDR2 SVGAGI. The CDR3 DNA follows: TGTGCCAGCAGTTCCGGGATGGTTAGCAATCAGCCCCAGCATTTT. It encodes CASSSGMVSNQPQHF.

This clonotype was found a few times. CDR3 nucleotides: TGCGCCAGCAGCCCGGGGGGGCGACCCTACGAGCAGTACTTC. Protein sequence: CASSPGGRPYEQYF. The chain links TRBV5-1 to TRBJ2-7, with 8 bases aligning to TRBD2. The CDR3 sequence is 14 residues long. J lost 2 bases, V lost 4 bases, and 5 bases had no gene match. Germline V lookup: CDR1 SGHRS, CDR2 YFSETQ.

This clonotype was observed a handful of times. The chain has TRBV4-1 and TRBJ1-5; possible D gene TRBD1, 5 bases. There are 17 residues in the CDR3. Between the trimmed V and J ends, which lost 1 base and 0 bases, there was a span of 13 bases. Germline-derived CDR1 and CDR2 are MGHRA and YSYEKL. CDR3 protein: CASSQVKGRISNQPQHF. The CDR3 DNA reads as TGCGCCAGCAGCCAAGTCAAGGGACGGATTAGCAATCAGCCCCAGCATTTT.

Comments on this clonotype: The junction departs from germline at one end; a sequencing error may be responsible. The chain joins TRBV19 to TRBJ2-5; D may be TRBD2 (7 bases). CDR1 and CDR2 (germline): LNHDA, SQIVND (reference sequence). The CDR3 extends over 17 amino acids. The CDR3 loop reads CAGSPWGGGAWKETQYF. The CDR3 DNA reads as TGTGCCGGTAGTCCCTGGGGGGGGGGCGCATGGAAAGAGACCCAGTACTTC.

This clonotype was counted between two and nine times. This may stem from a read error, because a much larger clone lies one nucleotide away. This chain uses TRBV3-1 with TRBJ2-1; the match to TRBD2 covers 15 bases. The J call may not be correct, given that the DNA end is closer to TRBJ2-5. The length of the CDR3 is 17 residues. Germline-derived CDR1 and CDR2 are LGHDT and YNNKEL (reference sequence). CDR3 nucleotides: TGTGCCAGCAGCGTAGGGACTAGCGGGGGGCACCAAGAGACCCAGTACTTC. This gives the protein CASSVGTSGGHQETQYF.

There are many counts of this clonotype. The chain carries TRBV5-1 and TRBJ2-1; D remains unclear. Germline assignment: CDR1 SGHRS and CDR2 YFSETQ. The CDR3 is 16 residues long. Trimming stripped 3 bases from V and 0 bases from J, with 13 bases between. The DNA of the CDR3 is TGCGCCAGCAGCTCGGACGGAGTAAGCTCCTACAATGAGCAGTTCTTC. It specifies CASSSDGVSSYNEQFF.

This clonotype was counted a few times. CDR3 in amino acids: CSATHRGSPNTGELFF. For the CDR3, the DNA is TGCAGTGCTACCCACAGGGGGTCGCCGAACACCGGGGAGCTGTTTTTT. The gene calls are TRBV20-1 and TRBJ2-2, with TRBD1 matching 8 bases. CDR1 is DFQATT, CDR2 SNEGSKA, per germline (reference sequence). The V segment lost 4 bases and the J segment 0 bases; nucleotides outside the gene matches: 7. This CDR3 comprises 16 residues.

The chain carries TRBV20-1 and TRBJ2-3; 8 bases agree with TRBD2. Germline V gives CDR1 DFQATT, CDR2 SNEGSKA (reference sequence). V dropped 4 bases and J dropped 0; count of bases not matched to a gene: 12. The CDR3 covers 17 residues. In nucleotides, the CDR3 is TGCAGTGCTATTATAGGCACCAGCGGGGGAAGCACAGATACGCAGTATTTT. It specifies CSAIIGTSGGSTDTQYF.

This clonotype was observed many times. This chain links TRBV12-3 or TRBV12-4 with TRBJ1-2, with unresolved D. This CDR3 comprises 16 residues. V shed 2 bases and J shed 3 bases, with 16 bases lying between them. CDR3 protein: CASSLNPRGDYYGYTF. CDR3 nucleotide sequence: TGTGCCAGCAGTTTAAACCCCCGTGGGGATTACTATGGCTACACCTTC.

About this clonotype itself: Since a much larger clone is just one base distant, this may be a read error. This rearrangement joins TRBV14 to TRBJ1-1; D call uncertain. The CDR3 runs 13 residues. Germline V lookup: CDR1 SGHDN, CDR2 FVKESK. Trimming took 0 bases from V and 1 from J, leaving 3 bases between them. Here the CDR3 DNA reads TGTGCCAGCAGCCAAGATCAGAACACTGAAGCTTTCTTT. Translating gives CASSQDQNTEAFF.

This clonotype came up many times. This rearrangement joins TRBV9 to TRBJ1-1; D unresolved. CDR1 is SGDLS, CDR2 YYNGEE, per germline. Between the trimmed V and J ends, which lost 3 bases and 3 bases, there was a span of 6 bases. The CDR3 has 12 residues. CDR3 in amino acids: CASSGPYTEAFF. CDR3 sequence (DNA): TGTGCCAGCAGCGGGCCCTACACTGAAGCTTTCTTT. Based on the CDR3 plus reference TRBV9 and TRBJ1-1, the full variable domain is DSGVTQTPKHLITATGQRVTLRCSPRSGDLSVYWYQQSLDQGLQFLIQYYNGEERAKGNILERFSAQQFPDLHSELNLSSLELGDSALYFCASSGPYTEAFFGQGTRLTVV.

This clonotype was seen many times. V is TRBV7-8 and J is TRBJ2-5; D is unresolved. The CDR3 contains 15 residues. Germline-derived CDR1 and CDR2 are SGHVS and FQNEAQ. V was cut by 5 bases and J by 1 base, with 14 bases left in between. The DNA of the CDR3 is TGTGCCAGCAGCCATCGTATTGGACCCCAAGAGACCCAGTACTTC. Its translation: CASSHRIGPQETQYF.

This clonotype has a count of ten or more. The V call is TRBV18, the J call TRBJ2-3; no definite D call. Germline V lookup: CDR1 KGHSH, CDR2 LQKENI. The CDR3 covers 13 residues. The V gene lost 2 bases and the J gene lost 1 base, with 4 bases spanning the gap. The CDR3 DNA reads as TGTGCCAGCTCACCAGTCGGCACAGATACGCAGTATTTT. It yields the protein CASSPVGTDTQYF.

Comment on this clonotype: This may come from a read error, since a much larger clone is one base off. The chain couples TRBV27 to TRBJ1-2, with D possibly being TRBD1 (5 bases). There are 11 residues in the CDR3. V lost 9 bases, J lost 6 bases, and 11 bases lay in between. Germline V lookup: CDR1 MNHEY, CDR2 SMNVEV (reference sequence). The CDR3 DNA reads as TGTGCCAGTGGGGACCCACATGGCTACACCTTC. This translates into CASGDPHGYTF.

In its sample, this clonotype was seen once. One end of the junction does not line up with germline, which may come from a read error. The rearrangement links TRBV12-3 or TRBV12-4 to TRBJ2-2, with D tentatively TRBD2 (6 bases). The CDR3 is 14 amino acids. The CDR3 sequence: CASSLGRSTGGLFF. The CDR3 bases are TGTGCCAGCAGTTTGGGGAGAAGTACCGGGGGGCTGTTTTTT.

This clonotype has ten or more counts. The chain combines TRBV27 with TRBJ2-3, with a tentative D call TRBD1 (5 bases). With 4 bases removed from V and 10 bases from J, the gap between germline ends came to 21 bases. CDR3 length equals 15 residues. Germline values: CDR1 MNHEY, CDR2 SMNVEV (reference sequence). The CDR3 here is CASSSLPDRPMSQYF. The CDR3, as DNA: TGTGCCAGCAGTTCCCTCCCCGACAGACCTATGTCGCAGTATTTT.

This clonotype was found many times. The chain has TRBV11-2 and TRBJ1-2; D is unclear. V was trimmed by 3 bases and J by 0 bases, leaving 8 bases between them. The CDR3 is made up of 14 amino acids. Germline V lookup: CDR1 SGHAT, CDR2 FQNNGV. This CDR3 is CASSFPGANYGYTF. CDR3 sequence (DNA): TGTGCCAGCAGCTTTCCCGGGGCTAACTATGGCTACACCTTC.

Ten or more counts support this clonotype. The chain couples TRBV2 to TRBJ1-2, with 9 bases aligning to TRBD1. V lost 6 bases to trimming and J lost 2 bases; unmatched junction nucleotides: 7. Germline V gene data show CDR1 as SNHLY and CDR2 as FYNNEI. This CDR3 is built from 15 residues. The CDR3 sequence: CASSQEQGANYGYTF. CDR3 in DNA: TGTGCCAGCAGCCAAGAACAGGGGGCGAACTATGGCTACACCTTC.

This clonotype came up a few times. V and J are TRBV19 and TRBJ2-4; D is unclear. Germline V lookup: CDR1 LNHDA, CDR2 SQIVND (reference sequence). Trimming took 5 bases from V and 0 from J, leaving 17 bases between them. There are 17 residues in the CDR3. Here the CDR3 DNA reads TGTGCCAGTAGTTCGAACGACCGGAGTTTAGCCAAAAACATTCAGTACTTC. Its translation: CASSSNDRSLAKNIQYF.

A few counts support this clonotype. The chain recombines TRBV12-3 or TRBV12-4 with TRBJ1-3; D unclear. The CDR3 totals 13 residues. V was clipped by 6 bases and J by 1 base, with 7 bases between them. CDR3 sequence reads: CASRPLSGNTIYF. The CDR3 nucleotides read TGTGCCAGCAGGCCTCTGTCTGGAAACACCATATATTTT.

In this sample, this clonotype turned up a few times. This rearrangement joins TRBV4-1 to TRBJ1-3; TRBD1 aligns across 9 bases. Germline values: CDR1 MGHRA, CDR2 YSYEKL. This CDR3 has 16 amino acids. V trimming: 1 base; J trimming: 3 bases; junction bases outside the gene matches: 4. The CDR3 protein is CASSQVGTGSGNTIYF. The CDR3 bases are TGCGCCAGCAGCCAAGTTGGGACAGGGAGTGGAAACACCATATATTTT.

CDR3 coding DNA: TGCGCCAGCAGCTTGGATGGGACAGCTAACTATGGCTACACCTTC. This codes for CASSLDGTANYGYTF. The J gene is TRBJ1-2, the V gene TRBV5-1, with 7 bases lining up with TRBD1. The CDR3 loop spans 15 amino acids. Germline loops: CDR1 SGHRS, CDR2 YFSETQ. The V segment lost 0 bases and the J segment 0 bases; nucleotides outside the gene matches: 2.